These T cell receptor beta chains were read from a single sample in a study of shared clonotypes between healthy human individuals. Generated by immunoSEQ multiplex PCR, the TCRdb table keeps only in-frame clones and is missing some. The table lists some 360,000 clones, around 67% of them singletons. Sample: memory CD4+ T cells sorted from blood. Every receptor here comes from a man in his thirties or forties in good health. Each CDR3 is given with its conserved first and last residue. The order of the fields is clone size, D gene, J gene, V gene, CDR3 protein, CDR3 DNA. The D gene is left open where the match is weak. Size is omitted from some rows. Given values are once, few, many or a class for expanded clones.

. . TRBJ1-2 TRBV18 CASSPVPSGASNYGYTF TGTGCCAGCTCACCGGTCCCGTCAGGGGCTTCCAACTATGGCTACACCTTC
. . TRBJ2-7 TRBV9 CASSVRLGPYEQYF TGTGCCAGCAGCGTGAGACTAGGCCCCTACGAGCAGTACTTC
. TRBD2 TRBJ2-1 TRBV5-1 CASSLKLAGSNEQFF TGCGCCAGCAGCTTGAAGCTAGCGGGATCTAATGAGCAGTTCTTC
. TRBD1 TRBJ2-1 TRBV18 CASSPQQTGSYNEQFF TGTGCCAGCTCACCTCAACAGACAGGGTCCTACAATGAGCAGTTCTTC
. . TRBJ2-3 TRBV2 CASSTPRGTDTQYF TGTGCCAGCAGTACCCCCAGGGGCACAGATACGCAGTATTTT
. TRBD2 TRBJ2-3 TRBV6-5 CASSSLAGRSTDTQYF TGTGCCAGCAGTTCACTAGCGGGACGGAGCACAGATACGCAGTATTTT
. . TRBJ1-1 TRBV29-1 CSVPGRPLNTEAFF TGCAGCGTACCAGGGCGCCCGCTGAACACTGAAGCTTTCTTT
. . TRBJ1-1 TRBV9 CASSVGTAPGTEAFF TGTGCCAGCAGCGTGGGTACGGCACCGGGGACTGAAGCTTTCTTT
. . TRBJ2-7 TRBV21-1 CASIPENYEQYF TGTGCCAGCATCCCAGAGAATTACGAGCAGTACTTC
few . TRBJ2-2 TRBV19 CASTEGNTGELFF TGTGCCAGTACGGAGGGGAACACCGGGGAGCTGTTTTTT
. . TRBJ1-1 TRBV5-4 CASSSDWGKTEAFF TGTGCCAGCAGCTCGGACTGGGGAAAAACTGAAGCTTTCTTT
many TRBD1 TRBJ2-2 TRBV7-6 CASSFTGGPGTGELFF TGTGCCAGCAGCTTCACAGGGGGACCGGGCACCGGGGAGCTGTTTTTT
. . TRBJ2-2 TRBV7-3 CASSRGGVGITNTGELFF TGTGCCAGCAGCCGAGGTGGCGTAGGGATAACGAACACCGGGGAGCTGTTTTTT
. TRBD2 TRBJ2-7 TRBV29-1 CSVETSGSGEQYF TGCAGCGTTGAAACTAGCGGGAGCGGCGAGCAGTACTTC